What follows are 31 T cell receptor beta chains derived from one specimen sequenced in a study of low-dose radiotherapy and immunotherapy resistance in tumors. This sample's time point: before trial treatment. Over about 19 PCR cycles, TCRs were amplified from a constant-region primer and V-primer adapter. TCRdb re-called the reads through MiXCR, storing one row per CDR3 protein. The sample lists approximately 47,000 distinct CDR3 sequences; about an eighth were seen once. Source: PBMCs, taken before treatment. These receptors originate from a female donor with ovarian cancer.

This clonotype was seen repeatedly, ten times or more. The chain has TRBV18 and TRBJ1-2; D is ambiguous. V shed 3 bases and J shed 7 bases, with 12 bases lying between them. Per the germline V gene, CDR1 is KGHSH and CDR2 is LQKENI. This CDR3 has 13 residues. The CDR3 here is CASSPRATGGYTF. CDR3 coding DNA: TGTGCCAGCTCACCCCGCGCGACCGGTGGCTACACCTTC.

Many counts were recorded for this clonotype. This chain connects TRBV5-1 to TRBJ1-2; 7 nucleotides match TRBD1. The junction had 11 bases not matched to a gene; V was cut back by 3 bases and J by 6 bases. CDR3 length equals 15 residues. The germline gives CDR1 SGHRS, CDR2 YFSETQ. CDR3 sequence: CASSSLRTGGDGYTF. CDR3 in DNA: TGCGCCAGCAGCTCTCTAAGGACAGGAGGTGATGGCTACACCTTC.

The sample holds a few counts of this clonotype. V is TRBV2 and J is TRBJ1-5; D is possibly TRBD1 (5 bases). There are 16 residues in the CDR3. Trimming removed 3 bases at V and 2 bases at J, with 14 bases between. Germline-derived CDR1 and CDR2 are SNHLY and FYNNEI. The CDR3 spells CASSDQGGGGNQPQHF. In DNA, the CDR3 is TGTGCCAGCAGTGACCAGGGAGGAGGCGGCAATCAGCCCCAGCATTTT.

In its sample, this clonotype was seen many times. The V and J genes are TRBV5-1 and TRBJ2-3; a weak D match, TRBD2 (5 bases). V gave up 3 bases and J gave up 2 bases, with 10 bases separating them. Per the germline V gene, CDR1 is SGHRS and CDR2 is YFSETQ. The length of the CDR3 is 14 residues. The CDR3 DNA sequence: TGCGCCAGCAGCTCAGGACTGCACACAGATACGCAGTATTTT. This gives the protein CASSSGLHTDTQYF.

To note about this clonotype: A far larger clone differs by one base, so this is likely a read error. The CDR3 sequence: CASSPTIDKETQFF. Written as DNA, the CDR3 is TGTGCCAGCAGCCCCACAATTGACAAAGAGACCCAGTTCTTC. The V call is TRBV7-9, the J call TRBJ2-1; D remains ambiguous. The CDR3 has 14 amino acids. V was clipped by 5 bases and J by 13 bases, with 21 bases between them. CDR1 SEHNR and CDR2 FQNEAQ come from the germline V gene (reference sequence).

This chain uses TRBV2 with TRBJ2-7; D ambiguous. The CDR3 covers 12 residues. V lost 5 bases, J lost 5 bases, and 10 bases lay in between. CDR1 SNHLY and CDR2 FYNNEI come from the germline V gene. The CDR3 spells CASSYSSNEQYF. In DNA, the CDR3 is TGTGCCAGCAGTTATAGTTCGAACGAGCAGTACTTC.

This clonotype was detected ten times or more. The chain carries TRBV18 and TRBJ2-5; D gene ambiguous. Germline loops: CDR1 KGHSH, CDR2 LQKENI. V was trimmed by 0 bases and J by 5 bases, leaving 7 bases between them. CDR3 length: 13 amino acids. CDR3 sequence reads: CASSPPSRETQYF. The CDR3 bases are TGTGCCAGCTCACCACCATCTCGCGAGACCCAGTACTTC. The complete variable domain, with remaining parts taken from reference TRBV18 and TRBJ2-5, reads NAGVMQNPRHLVRRRGQEARLRCSPMKGHSHVYWYRQLPEEGLKFMVYLQKENIIDESGMPKERFSAEFPKEGPSILRIQQVVRGDSAAYFCASSPPSRETQYFGPGTRLLVL.

The chain uses TRBV21-1 and TRBJ2-7; the DNA was not used to check the table's D call, TRBD1. TRBV21-1 is noted as a pseudogene. This CDR3 has 13 amino acids. CDR3 bases: TGTGCCAGCAGCAAGGGTAGGGGGTACGAGCAGTACTTC. Translation: CASSKGRGYEQYF.

This clonotype was seen at least ten times. The genes are TRBV12-3 or TRBV12-4 and TRBJ2-1; 8 nucleotides align to TRBD2. V trimming: 8 bases; J trimming: 4 bases; junction bases outside the gene matches: 4. The CDR3 loop spans 13 amino acids. The CDR3 is CASRTSGYNEQFF. DNA for the CDR3: TGTGCCAGCCGTACTAGCGGATACAATGAGCAGTTCTTC.

This clonotype was observed at least ten times. This sequence joins TRBV27 and TRBJ1-4; D is possibly TRBD1 (5 bases). The length of the CDR3 is 14 residues. Trimming removed 4 bases at V and 5 bases at J, with 11 bases between. CDR1 is MNHEY, CDR2 SMNVEV, per germline (reference sequence). The CDR3 loop is CASSWDRGNEKLFF. The DNA of the CDR3 is TGTGCCAGCAGTTGGGACCGGGGGAATGAAAAACTGTTTTTT.

This clonotype was seen ten or more times. The V gene is TRBV7-2, the J gene TRBJ2-3; D gene uncertain. The CDR3 is 16 residues long. Germline V gene lookup returns CDR1 SGHTA and CDR2 FQGNSA. Trimming left V 5 bases short and J 6 bases short, with 21 bases between. The CDR3, as DNA: TGTGCCAGCAGCCGTACTGGACGGATCTCCCGGGATACGCAGTATTTT. It encodes CASSRTGRISRDTQYF.

This chain connects TRBV13 to TRBJ1-2; D might be TRBD1 (5 bases). CDR3 length: 12 amino acids. The germline V gene has CDR1 PRHDT and CDR2 FYEKMQ (reference sequence). V lost 4 bases and J 6 bases, leaving 9 bases between the germline ends. Here the CDR3 reads CASSSGTHGYTF. The CDR3, as DNA: TGTGCCAGCAGCTCCGGGACCCATGGCTACACCTTC.

This clonotype was seen a handful of times. A far larger clone differs by one base, so this is likely a read error. The V and J genes are TRBV5-1 and TRBJ2-1; perhaps TRBD1 as D (6 bases). Germline V CDR1 and CDR2: SGHRS, YFSETQ. The CDR3 has 15 amino acids. V gave up 0 bases and J gave up 10 bases, with 17 bases separating them. The CDR3 region has the DNA TGCGCCAGCAGCTTGGGGACAGCCACAACCTACGAGCAGTTCTTC. Translation gives CASSLGTATTYEQFF.

This clonotype was seen at least ten times. The chain uses TRBV18 and TRBJ2-7; 9 nucleotides align to TRBD1. The CDR3 is 15 amino acids. Trimming took 2 bases from V and 1 from J; bases not matched to a gene: 3. The germline V gene encodes CDR1 KGHSH and CDR2 LQKENI. This chain's CDR3 is CASSPGTGISYEQYF. CDR3 nucleotide sequence: TGTGCCAGCTCACCAGGGACAGGGATATCCTACGAGCAGTACTTC. The full variable domain, completed using reference TRBV18 and TRBJ2-7, is NAGVMQNPRHLVRRRGQEARLRCSPMKGHSHVYWYRQLPEEGLKFMVYLQKENIIDESGMPKERFSAEFPKEGPSILRIQQVVRGDSAAYFCASSPGTGISYEQYFGPGTRLTVT.

This clonotype was found many times. The chain joins TRBV28 to TRBJ2-2; no clear D. Trimming took 6 bases from V and 7 from J, leaving 6 bases between them. CDR3 size: 11 residues. CDR1 MDHEN and CDR2 SYDVKM come from the germline V gene. The CDR3 DNA is TGTGCCAGCAGGGGGTACGGGGAGCTGTTTTTT. Its translation: CASRGYGELFF.

In this sample, this clonotype is medium-sized. The genes are TRBV28 and TRBJ2-7; D might be TRBD2 (5 bases). V was pared by 8 bases and J by 2 bases, with 16 bases between. The CDR3 has 14 residues. Germline-derived CDR1 and CDR2 are MDHEN and SYDVKM. The CDR3 loop reads CASRTPRGTYEQYF. In nucleotides, the CDR3 is TGTGCCAGCCGCACCCCCCGGGGTACCTACGAGCAGTACTTC.

The chain has TRBV4-1 and TRBJ2-3; 12 nucleotides line up with TRBD2. The length of the CDR3 is 16 residues. J gave up 8 bases and V 4 bases, and 10 bases lay outside the gene matches. The germline CDR1 and CDR2 sequences are MGHRA and YSYEKL. The CDR3 DNA follows: TGCGCCAGCAGCCGAAACCCCGAACTAGCGGGGGGTACGCAGTATTTT. As protein: CASSRNPELAGGTQYF.

The V call is TRBV14, the J call TRBJ2-3; no definite D call. Germline CDR1 SGHDN, CDR2 FVKESK. This CDR3 has 12 residues. The V end lost 4 bases, the J end lost 6 bases, and 8 bases lay between the germline ends. The CDR3, as DNA: TGTGCCAGCAGCCCTTGGATGGATACGCAGTATTTT. This sequence encodes CASSPWMDTQYF.

This clonotype was seen repeatedly, ten times or more. This chain uses TRBV13 with TRBJ2-2; possibly TRBD1 for D (6 bases). The CDR3 spans 16 residues. V lost 7 bases and J 0 bases, leaving 15 bases between the germline ends. CDR1 is PRHDT and CDR2 is FYEKMQ in the germline V gene (reference sequence). Here the CDR3 DNA reads TGTGCCAGCAACCCGACAGGTTTTTCGAACACCGGGGAGCTGTTTTTT. Residues: CASNPTGFSNTGELFF.

This clonotype was counted ten times or more. The gene calls are TRBV30 and TRBJ1-2; weak D call: TRBD1 (6 bases). CDR1 GTSNPN and CDR2 SVGIG come from the germline V gene (reference sequence). Trimming left V 8 bases short and J 6 bases short, with 13 bases between. The CDR3 has 11 residues. The CDR3 protein is CARLAGDGYTF. The CDR3 DNA reads TGTGCCCGCCTGGCAGGGGATGGCTACACCTTC.

This clonotype showed up many times. The V call is TRBV5-1, the J call TRBJ1-1, with D maybe TRBD1 (6 bases). V shed 5 bases and J shed 0 bases, with 11 bases lying between them. There are 14 residues in the CDR3. The germline V gene encodes CDR1 SGHRS and CDR2 YFSETQ. The chain's CDR3 is CASRKDSLNTEAFF. The CDR3 coding sequence is TGCGCCAGCAGAAAGGACAGCTTGAACACTGAAGCTTTCTTT.

Ten or more counts support this clonotype. The junction and the germline gene differ at one end; a read error may be behind it. The CDR3 nucleotides read TGTGCCAGCAGTGACTCGGGACTAGGCCGATCGGTGTTT. Translating it yields CASSDSGLGRSVF. The genes are TRBV2 and TRBJ2-3; TRBD2 aligns across 8 bases. The CDR3 covers 13 residues. Germline V gene data show CDR1 as SNHLY and CDR2 as FYNNEI.

As to this clonotype: A far larger clone is only one base removed, so a read error is likely. J is TRBJ2-1 and V is TRBV7-8; no clear D gene. Trimming took 5 bases from V and 10 from J, leaving 12 bases between them. The CDR3 sequence is 12 residues long. The germline CDR1 and CDR2 sequences are SGHVS and FQNEAQ. CDR3 residues: CASSPLGNEQFF. The CDR3 nucleotides read TGTGCCAGCAGCCCCCTTGGGAACGAGCAGTTCTTC.

In this sample, this clonotype turned up many times. The chain combines TRBV7-9 with TRBJ2-4, with 7 bases aligning to TRBD1. The germline V gene has CDR1 SEHNR and CDR2 FQNEAQ (reference sequence). This CDR3 has 15 residues. V trimming: 1 base; J trimming: 3 bases; junction bases outside the gene matches: 3. CDR3 in amino acids: CASSLEGAGKNIQYF. The CDR3 DNA reads as TGTGCCAGCAGCTTAGAGGGGGCGGGCAAAAACATTCAGTACTTC.

This clonotype was counted a few times. The genes are TRBV6-5 and TRBJ2-5; D may be TRBD1 or TRBD2 (5 bases each). Trimming stripped 1 base from V and 4 bases from J, with 16 bases between. The CDR3 length is 16 residues. CDR1 MNHEY and CDR2 SVGAGI come from the germline V gene. The CDR3: CASSYYGERGAETQYF. As DNA, the CDR3 is TGTGCCAGCAGTTACTATGGGGAAAGGGGAGCAGAGACCCAGTACTTC.

Many counts were recorded for this clonotype. The CDR3: CATSRDNLGEHQPQHF. As DNA, the CDR3 is TGTGCCACCAGCAGAGATAATTTGGGGGAACATCAGCCCCAGCATTTT. The gene calls are TRBV15 and TRBJ1-5, with D possibly being TRBD1 (5 bases). CDR1 is LNHNV and CDR2 is YYDKDF in the germline V gene (reference sequence). V lost 0 bases and J 5 bases, leaving 14 bases between the germline ends. CDR3 length: 16 residues.

This clonotype has ten or more counts. The V call is TRBV19, the J call TRBJ2-2; D unresolved. V lost 7 bases, J lost 6 bases, and 12 bases lay in between. CDR1 is LNHDA and CDR2 is SQIVND in the germline V gene (reference sequence). This CDR3 comprises 13 residues. The CDR3 here is CASTAFAPGELFF. The CDR3 region has the DNA TGTGCCAGTACCGCCTTTGCCCCCGGGGAGCTGTTTTTT.

This clonotype has only a few counts. The rearrangement joins TRBV5-1 to TRBJ2-7; a weak D match, TRBD2 (6 bases). In germline, CDR1 is SGHRS, CDR2 YFSETQ. Trimming took off 3 bases at V and 2 bases at J, with 15 bases between the two ends. The CDR3 consists of 15 residues. The CDR3 DNA follows: TGCGCCAGCAGCTGGGGTGCGGGGCTAACCTACGAGCAGTACTTC. This gives the protein CASSWGAGLTYEQYF.

Ten or more counts support this clonotype. This chain uses TRBV6-5 with TRBJ2-1; D may be TRBD1 (7 bases). CDR1 is MNHEY and CDR2 is SVGAGI in the germline V gene. The CDR3 spans 15 residues. The V and J ends lost 7 bases and 3 bases respectively, with 16 bases between them. The CDR3: CASTSGGSGYNEQFF. CDR3 coding DNA: TGTGCCAGCACCTCAGGGGGGTCGGGCTACAATGAGCAGTTCTTC.

The sample holds many counts of this clonotype. The CDR3 protein is CASSLAHSGSSNGYQPQHF. CDR3 bases: TGTGCCAGCAGCTTAGCGCACAGTGGGTCGTCTAATGGCTATCAGCCCCAGCATTTT. The V call is TRBV7-2, the J call TRBJ1-5, with D unresolved. Trimming removed 0 bases at V and 5 bases at J, with 23 bases between. The CDR3 is 19 residues long. CDR1 is SGHTA and CDR2 is FQGNSA in the germline V gene.

Many counts were recorded for this clonotype. This chain joins TRBV20-1 and TRBJ1-1; 9 nucleotides align to TRBD1. The CDR3 has 14 residues. The germline V gene has CDR1 DFQATT and CDR2 SNEGSKA (reference sequence). V trimming: 2 bases; J trimming: 5 bases; junction bases outside the gene matches: 6. DNA for the CDR3: TGCAGTGCTAGACCCCACGGACAGGGGACTGAAGCTTTCTTT. It translates to CSARPHGQGTEAFF.